This T cell receptor beta chain derives from a study of blood T cell repertoires in COVID-19. Overall study: Researchers got acute and convalescent COVID-19 samples from the United States, Italy and Spain. The cDNA or gDNA used as material had been derived from T cells, B-cell-depleted T cells, or PBMCs.

Per the germline V gene, CDR1 is SEHNR and CDR2 is FQNEAQ (reference sequence). The CDR3 loop spans 15 amino acids. V was clipped by 3 bases and J by 0 bases; unmatched bases: 4. As processed by the authors: Amplification of reference gene primers provided the estimated nucleated cell counts. Here immunoSEQ multiplex PCR was the method, and the copy in TCRdb shows in-frame clones only, minus some. V and J calls and clone size are those listed in that table; D and trimming were worked out from the DNA. The sample holds 350,000 or so clones, 85% to 90% seen once. The sequenced sample was peripheral blood. This sequence originates from a man aged 18 to 30 with active or convalescent COVID-19. This chain links TRBV7-9 with TRBJ2-7; 8 bases match TRBD2. CDR3 residues: CASSLQRGSSYEQYF. The DNA for the CDR3 is TGTGCCAGCAGCTTGCAGCGGGGGAGCTCCTACGAGCAGTACTTC.